Described below is a single T cell receptor (beta chain) sequence and its context. TCRdb processed the RT-PCR reads anew with MiXCR; each CDR3 protein has one entry. The table includes roughly 880,000 distinct CDR3 sequences, approximately 19% detected once. This entry is derived from a study of patients and donors after allogeneic stem cell transplantation. The germline V gene has CDR1 SQVTM and CDR2 ANQGSEA. CDR3 length: 15 amino acids. V lost 8 bases, J lost 4 bases, and 21 bases lay in between. This clonotype was obtained from a human donor who was either an allogeneic HSCT recipient or a stem cell or donor lymphocyte infusion donor (not recorded which). It is not recorded whose cells these are; they may come from a transplant donor. The chain combines TRBV29-1 with TRBJ2-1; D is possibly TRBD1 (6 bases). Specimen: blood, either unsorted or a sorted T cell fraction (not recorded which). The CDR3 region is CSSLGAGAAYNEQFF. The CDR3, as DNA: TGCAGCTCTCTTGGGGCAGGGGCCGCATACAATGAGCAGTTCTTC.